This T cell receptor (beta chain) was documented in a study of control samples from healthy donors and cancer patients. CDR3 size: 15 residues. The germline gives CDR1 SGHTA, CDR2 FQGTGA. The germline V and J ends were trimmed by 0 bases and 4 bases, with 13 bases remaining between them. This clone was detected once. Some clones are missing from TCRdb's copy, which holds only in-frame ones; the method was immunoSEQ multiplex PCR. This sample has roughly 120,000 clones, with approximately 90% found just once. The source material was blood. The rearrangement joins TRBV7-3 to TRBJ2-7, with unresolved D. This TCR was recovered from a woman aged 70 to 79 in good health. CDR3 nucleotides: TGTGCCAGCAGCTTAACCCGAGAGGTCGGGTACGAGCAGTACTTC. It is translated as CASSLTREVGYEQYF.